This TCR beta chain is from a study of identical twins. Worth noting for this clonotype: Its specificity is not known.

Unique molecular identifiers were present on cDNA, and template switching added a universal primer site. TCRdb passed the 5' RACE reads through MiXCR, listing each CDR3 protein once. The sample yields fewer than 250,000 distinct CDR3 sequences, around a tenth seen once. Germline values: CDR1 SNHLY, CDR2 FYNNEI. Trimming cost V 3 bases and J 3 bases, with 11 bases left between them. This CDR3 contains 15 residues. Only healthy Caucasians were included as donors. Study-level findings and limits: Sequences that were beta out-of-frame showed weaker excess twin sharing.

The sequence came from a woman between 18 and 30 years old in good health. This chain uses TRBV2 with TRBJ1-4; no definite D call. Material: memory (CD45RO+) T cells sorted from blood. CDR3: CASSERRAANEKLFF. DNA of the CDR3: TGTGCCAGCAGTGAGAGGAGGGCGGCTAATGAAAAACTGTTTTTT.